This T cell receptor (beta chain) was retrieved from a study of blood T cell repertoires in COVID-19. The table came from immunoSEQ multiplex PCR; TCRdb's copy has only in-frame clones and leaves some out. The table has approximately 97,000 clones, about 87% seen once. Germline V lookup: CDR1 SGHVS, CDR2 FNYEAQ. Trimming took 1 base from V and 0 from J; bases not matched to a gene: 6. This CDR3 contains 17 residues. The rearrangement links TRBV7-6 to TRBJ1-3, with 7 nucleotides matching TRBD1. The receptor's source is a man aged 50 to 59 with active or convalescent COVID-19. The sequenced sample was peripheral blood. For the CDR3, the DNA is TGTGCCAGCAGCTTAGACCGGACAGGACGCTCTGGAAACACCATATATTTT. Its translation: CASSLDRTGRSGNTIYF.